The rows below give T cell receptor beta chains drawn from one sample of a study of T cell responses to AZD1222 COVID-19 vaccine. Method: immunoSEQ multiplex PCR; TCRdb's copy keeps in-frame clones and lacks some. This table has around 140,000 clones, more than 85% appearing once. Source: peripheral blood, taken on day 0 of AZD1222 vaccination. These receptors were obtained from an adult in good health. The CDR3 runs from the conserved cysteine through the conserved F or W. The D gene is left open where the match is weak. Some rows have no size entry. The others give once, few or many, or a class for an expanded clone.

TRBJ1-1 TRBV28 - - TGTGCCAGCAGTTTACTTATGACTGAAGCTTTCTTT CASSLLMTEAFF
TRBJ2-1 TRBV13 - - TGTGCCAGCAGCCCTCGGACAGTCTCCAGTGAGCAGTTCTTC CASSPRTVSSEQFF
TRBJ2-2 TRBV7-7 - - TGTGCTAGCAGCCGGATTGAGAACACCGGGGAGCTGTTTTTT CASSRIENTGELFF
TRBJ1-2 TRBV2 - - TGTGCCACGGGGGAGTCTGGCTACACCTTC CATGESGYTF
TRBJ1-1 TRBV5-5 once - TGTGCCAGCAGCCCCTTGGACATATGGGTGGGCACTGAAGCTTTCTTT CASSPLDIWVGTEAFF
TRBJ1-1 TRBV6-5 - - TGTGCCAGCAGATCAGCGAACACTGAAGCTTTCTTT CASRSANTEAFF
TRBJ1-4 TRBV24-1 - - TGTGCCACCGCCGGGGGTGCGGGGGAAAAACTGTTTTTT CATAGGAGEKLFF
TRBJ1-2 TRBV29-1 - - TGCAGCGTCGGACAGCCCCTATCATATGGCTACACCTTC CSVGQPLSYGYTF
TRBJ2-1 TRBV4-2 once TRBD2 TGTGCCAGCAGCCCCTCCCGGGGACTAGCGGGGGCCTGGAATGAGCAGTTCTTC CASSPSRGLAGAWNEQFF
TRBJ1-5 TRBV20-1 few - TGCAGTGCTAGTGTACGTGCGAGCAATCAGCCCCAGCATTTT CSASVRASNQPQHF
TRBJ1-4 TRBV24-1 - TRBD1 TGTGCCACCAGTGATCCTAGGACAGGAGAAAAACTGTTTTTT CATSDPRTGEKLFF
TRBJ1-1 TRBV6-5 - - TGTGCCAGCAGAAAGAACACTGAAGCTTTCTTT CASRKNTEAFF
TRBJ2-3 TRBV6-5 - - TGTGCCAGCAGTTACGGATGGATGGGAACAGATACGCAGTATTTT CASSYGWMGTDTQYF
TRBJ1-2 TRBV5-8 - TRBD1 TGTGCCAGCAGCTTGGATGGCAGGGGGTACGGCTACACCTTC CASSLDGRGYGYTF
TRBJ2-7 TRBV2 - - TGTGCCAGCAGTGACACCAGGTGGGCCTACGAGCAGTACTTC CASSDTRWAYEQYF
TRBJ1-4 TRBV3-1/TRBV3-2 - - TGTGCCAGCAGCCAATCGGGGGTTGAAAAACTGTTTTTT CASSQSGVEKLFF
TRBJ1-1 TRBV6-5 - - TGTGCCAGCAGTCCGAGACAGGCTACTGAAGCTTTCTTT CASSPRQATEAFF
TRBJ1-3 TRBV5-1 - - TGCGCCAGCAGCTTGGTGGGCGTCGGGGAATCTGGAAACACCATATATTTT CASSLVGVGESGNTIYF
TRBJ1-2 TRBV6-6 - TRBD1 TGTGCCAGCAGTTACGGGGACAGTCGCCCTTATGGCTACACCTTC CASSYGDSRPYGYTF
TRBJ1-1 TRBV11-2 - - TGTGCCAGCAGCTTACGGGGTGAAGCTTTCTTT CASSLRGEAFF
TRBJ1-5 TRBV30 - - TGTGCCTGGAGTTCGACATCGCATAACAGAGACCAGCCCCAGCATTTT CAWSSTSHNRDQPQHF
TRBJ2-6 TRBV6-5 - - TGTGCCAGCCAAGGGTGGAAGTCTGGGGCCAACGTCCTGACTTTC CASQGWKSGANVLTF
TRBJ1-3 TRBV19 - - TGTGCCAGTCTACCGGCAGGGACATATGGAAACACCATATATTTT CASLPAGTYGNTIYF
TRBJ1-6 TRBV27 - TRBD1 TGTGCCAGCAGTTTGGGACAGGGAGGCGGTTCACCCCTCCACTTT CASSLGQGGGSPLHF
TRBJ2-7 TRBV27 - TRBD1 TGTGCCAGCAGGGGAACGACAGGGGGAAACTACAACGAGCAGTACTTC CASRGTTGGNYNEQYF
TRBJ1-6 TRBV7-2 - TRBD1 TGTGCCAGCAGCCCGCGTGGGACAGGAACTAATTCACCCCTCCACTTT CASSPRGTGTNSPLHF
TRBJ1-3 TRBV5-1 - TRBD1 TGCGCCAGCAGCACTGGCGCGGGGACAGCCTCTGGAAACACCATATATTTT CASSTGAGTASGNTIYF
TRBJ2-3 TRBV19 - - TGTGCCAGTAGTATACAAGACACAGATACGCAGTATTTT CASSIQDTDTQYF
TRBJ1-1 TRBV6-6 - TRBD1 TGTGCCAGCAGTTACCAGTTGACAGGGGCTGGAACTGAAGCTTTCTTT CASSYQLTGAGTEAFF
TRBJ2-2 TRBV27 - TRBD2 TGTGCCAGCAGCCCCGGGACTATCAACACCGGGGAGCTGTTTTTT CASSPGTINTGELFF
TRBJ1-2 TRBV2 - - TGTGCCAGCAGTGAAGCGTACTCCGGGGGTGGTAACTATGGCTACACCTTC CASSEAYSGGGNYGYTF
TRBJ1-5 TRBV19 - - TGTGCCAGTAGTATCAGGGCCTCTAGCAATCAGCCCCAGCATTTT CASSIRASSNQPQHF
TRBJ2-7 TRBV12-5 - - TGTGCTAGTGGTTTGGTTATAGGGCTCTCCTACGAGCAGTACTTC CASGLVIGLSYEQYF
TRBJ2-7 TRBV28 few TRBD1 TGTGCCAGCAGCCCCCGGGACAGGGGGCAGGGAGAAGTCCACGAGCAGTACTTC CASSPRDRGQGEVHEQYF
TRBJ2-3 TRBV11-1 - - TGTGCCAGCAGCTTAGGATATGCCCCCCGGGCAGATACGCAGTATTTT CASSLGYAPRADTQYF
TRBJ1-2 TRBV4-1 - - TGCGCCAGCAGCCAATCGTGGGGCGGCTATGGCTACACCTTC CASSQSWGGYGYTF
TRBJ1-2 TRBV11-3 - - TGTGCCAGCGGGAGAGGGGATGGCTACACCTTC CASGRGDGYTF
TRBJ2-4 TRBV21-1 - - TGTGCCAGCAGCAAAGTGTGTGGGGGGCGGGTTAGAAAGTACTTC CASSKVCGGRVRKYF
TRBJ2-7 TRBV19 - - TGTGCCAGTAATCCGGGCCTAAGCTACGAGCAGTACTTC CASNPGLSYEQYF
TRBJ1-6 TRBV11-3 - - TGTGCCAGCAGCTTAGACCAAGGAGGGAGCTCCTATAATTCACCCCTCCACTTT CASSLDQGGSSYNSPLHF
TRBJ1-1 TRBV23-1 - - TGCGCCAGCAGTCAATGCGCCGGAGACAGCCCGAACACTGAAGCTTTCTTT CASSQCAGDSPNTEAFF
TRBJ2-7 TRBV27 once - TGTGCCAGCAGTTTATGGCCCACGGGGGACGAGCAGTACTTC CASSLWPTGDEQYF
TRBJ2-6 TRBV24-1 - - TGTGCCACCAGTGAGTCTGGGGCCAACGTCCTGACTTTC CATSESGANVLTF
TRBJ2-1 TRBV15 - - TGTGCCACCAGCAGAGATACCCCGTTAGAGGAGCAGTTCTTC CATSRDTPLEEQFF
TRBJ2-4 TRBV6-1 - TRBD2 TGTGCCAGCAGTGCCGACGGTGCGGGGGGCCCGGGGGGCATTCAGTACTTC CASSADGAGGPGGIQYF
TRBJ1-1 TRBV20-1 - - TGCAGTGCTAGGCCGAACACTGAAGCTTTCTTT CSARPNTEAFF
TRBJ1-3 TRBV19 once - TGTGCCACCCGGACGGCGAGCTCTGGAAACACCATATATTTT CATRTASSGNTIYF
TRBJ1-1 TRBV5-1 - - TGCGCCAGCAGCCGACCCGAGGTTAACACTGAAGCTTTCTTT CASSRPEVNTEAFF
TRBJ2-3 TRBV28 - - TGTGCCAGCAGACCCCGGGGAGATAGAGATACGCAGTATTTT CASRPRGDRDTQYF
TRBJ1-2 TRBV4-1 - TRBD1 TGCGCCAGCAGCCAAGTCAGGGGGCCACTGTATGGCTACACCTTC CASSQVRGPLYGYTF